This T cell receptor beta chain originates from a study of T cells of healthy individuals. CDR3 length: 19 residues. Germline V gives CDR1 MDHEN, CDR2 SYDVKM. V shed 4 bases, J shed 6 bases, and the junction held 19 bases outside the gene matches. MiXCR, applied by TCRdb to the 5' RACE reads, yields one record per CDR3 protein. The sample contains 90,000 to 100,000 distinct CDR3 sequences, under 20% of which appear only once. This chain connects TRBV28 to TRBJ2-7; 12 bases are a match to TRBD2. This receptor was obtained from a human donor in good health. The chain's CDR3 is CASSSFSQQGTSGRLEQYF. CDR3 DNA sequence: TGTGCCAGCAGTTCTTTCTCCCAACAGGGAACTAGCGGGAGGCTCGAGCAGTACTTC.